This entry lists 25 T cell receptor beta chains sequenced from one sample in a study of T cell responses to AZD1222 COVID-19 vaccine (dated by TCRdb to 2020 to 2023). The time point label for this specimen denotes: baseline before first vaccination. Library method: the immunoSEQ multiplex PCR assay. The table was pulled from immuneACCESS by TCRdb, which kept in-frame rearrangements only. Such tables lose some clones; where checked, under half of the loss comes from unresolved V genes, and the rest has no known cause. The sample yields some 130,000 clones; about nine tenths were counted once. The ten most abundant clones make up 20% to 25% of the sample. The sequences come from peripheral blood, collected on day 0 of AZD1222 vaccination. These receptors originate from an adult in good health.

The CDR3 protein is CASTTLGTTTF. DNA for the CDR3: TGTGCCAGCACCACCCTAGGGACCACCACCTTC. The chain recombines TRBV12-3 or TRBV12-4 with TRBJ1-2; possible D gene TRBD1, 5 bases. The CDR3 runs 11 residues. V was trimmed by 7 bases and J by 13 bases, leaving 16 bases between them.

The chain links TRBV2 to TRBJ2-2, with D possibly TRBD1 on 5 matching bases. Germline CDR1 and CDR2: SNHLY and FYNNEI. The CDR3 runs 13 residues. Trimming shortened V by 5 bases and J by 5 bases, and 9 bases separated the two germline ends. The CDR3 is CASSFQGTGELFF. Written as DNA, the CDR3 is TGTGCCAGCAGTTTCCAGGGAACCGGGGAGCTGTTTTTT.

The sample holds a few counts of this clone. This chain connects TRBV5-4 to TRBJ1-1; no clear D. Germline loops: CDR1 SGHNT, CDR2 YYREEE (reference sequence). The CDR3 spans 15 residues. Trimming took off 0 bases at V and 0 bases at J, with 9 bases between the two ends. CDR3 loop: CASSLDGILNTEAFF. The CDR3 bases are TGTGCCAGCAGCTTGGATGGGATATTGAACACTGAAGCTTTCTTT.

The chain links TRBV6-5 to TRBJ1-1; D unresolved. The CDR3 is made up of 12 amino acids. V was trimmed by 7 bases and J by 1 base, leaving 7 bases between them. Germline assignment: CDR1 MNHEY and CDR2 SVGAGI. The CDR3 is CASMRKNTEAFF. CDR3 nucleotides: TGTGCCAGCATGAGGAAGAACACTGAAGCTTTCTTT.

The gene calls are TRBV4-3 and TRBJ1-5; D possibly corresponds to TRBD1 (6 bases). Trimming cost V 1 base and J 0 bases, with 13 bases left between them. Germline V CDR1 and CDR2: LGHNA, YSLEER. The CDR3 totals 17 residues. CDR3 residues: CASSQGTGFGSNQPQHF. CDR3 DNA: TGCGCCAGCAGCCAAGGAACAGGGTTCGGTAGCAATCAGCCCCAGCATTTT.

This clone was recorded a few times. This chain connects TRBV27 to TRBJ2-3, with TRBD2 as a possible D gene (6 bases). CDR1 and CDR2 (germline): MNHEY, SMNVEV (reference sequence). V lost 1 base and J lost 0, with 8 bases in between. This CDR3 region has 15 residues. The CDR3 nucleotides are TGTGCCAGCAGTTTATTGCGGGGAAGCACAGATACGCAGTATTTT. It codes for CASSLLRGSTDTQYF.

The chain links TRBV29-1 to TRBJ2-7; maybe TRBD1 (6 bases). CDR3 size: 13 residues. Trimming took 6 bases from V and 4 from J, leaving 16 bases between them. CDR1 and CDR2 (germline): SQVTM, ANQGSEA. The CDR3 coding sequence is TGCAGCGTCGGTACAGGGTTCACGTACGAGCAGTACTTC. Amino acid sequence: CSVGTGFTYEQYF.

CDR3 in amino acids: CASSIGFANYGYTF. CDR3 in DNA: TGTGCCAGTAGTATTGGGTTCGCTAACTATGGCTACACCTTC. This chain connects TRBV19 to TRBJ1-2; D unresolved. CDR3 size: 14 residues. Germline CDR1 and CDR2: LNHDA and SQIVND (reference sequence). V dropped 3 bases and J dropped 0 bases, with 8 bases sitting between them.

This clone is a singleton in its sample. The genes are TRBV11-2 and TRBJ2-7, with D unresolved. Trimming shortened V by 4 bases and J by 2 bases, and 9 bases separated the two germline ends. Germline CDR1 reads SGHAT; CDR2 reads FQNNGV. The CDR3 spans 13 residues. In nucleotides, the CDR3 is TGTGCCAGCAGCTCGGGCAATGCCTACGAGCAGTACTTC. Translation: CASSSGNAYEQYF.

Written as DNA, the CDR3 is TGTGCCAGCAGCACAGGGGGATCACCCCTCCACTTT. Protein product: CASSTGGSPLHF. This rearrangement joins TRBV6-5 to TRBJ1-6, with 8 positions matching TRBD1. The V gene's germline CDR1 is MNHEY and CDR2 SVGAGI. The J segment lost 10 bases and the V segment lost 6 bases, leaving 2 bases of the junction unmatched. The CDR3 totals 12 residues.

CDR3 protein: CASSDPGAEAFF. The CDR3 coding sequence is TGTGCCAGCAGTGATCCTGGGGCTGAAGCTTTCTTT. The chain links TRBV2 to TRBJ1-1; D not certain. Germline CDR1 and CDR2: SNHLY and FYNNEI. V was clipped by 3 bases and J by 6 bases, with 8 bases between them. This CDR3 is 12 amino acids long.

CDR3 in DNA: TGTGCCTGGAGTGTACCATTGTATATAGGGTTAAATTCACCCCTCCACTTT. Translating it yields CAWSVPLYIGLNSPLHF. The gene calls are TRBV30 and TRBJ1-6; D not resolved. The CDR3 sequence is 17 residues long. Germline V gene data show CDR1 as GTSNPN and CDR2 as SVGIG (reference sequence). The V and J ends lost 0 bases and 7 bases respectively, with 19 bases between them.

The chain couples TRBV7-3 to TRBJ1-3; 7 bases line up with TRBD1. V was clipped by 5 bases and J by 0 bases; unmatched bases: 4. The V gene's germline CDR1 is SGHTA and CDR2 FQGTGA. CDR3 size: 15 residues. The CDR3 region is CASSRAGGSGNTIYF. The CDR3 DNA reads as TGTGCCAGCAGCCGAGCAGGGGGCTCTGGAAACACCATATATTTT.

As DNA, the CDR3 is TGTGCCAGCAGTTTTTCCTCCCGGGGCCAAGAGACCCAGTACTTC. It encodes CASSFSSRGQETQYF. The chain uses TRBV27 and TRBJ2-5, with D perhaps TRBD2 (5 bases). The germline CDR1 and CDR2 sequences are MNHEY and SMNVEV (reference sequence). The germline V and J ends were trimmed by 3 bases and 1 base, with 12 bases remaining between them. This CDR3 is built from 15 residues.

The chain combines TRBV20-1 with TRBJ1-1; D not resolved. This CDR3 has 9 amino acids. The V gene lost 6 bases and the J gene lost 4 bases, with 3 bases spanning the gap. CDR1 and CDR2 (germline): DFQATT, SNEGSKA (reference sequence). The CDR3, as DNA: TGCAGTGCCAGCACTGAAGCTTTCTTT. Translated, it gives CSASTEAFF.

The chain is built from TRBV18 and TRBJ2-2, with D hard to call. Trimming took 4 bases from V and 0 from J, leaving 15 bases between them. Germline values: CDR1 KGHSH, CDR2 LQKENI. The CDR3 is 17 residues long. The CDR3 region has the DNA TGTGCCAGCTCACTGCTGATGAACGGTGCGAACACCGGGGAGCTGTTTTTT. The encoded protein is CASSLLMNGANTGELFF.

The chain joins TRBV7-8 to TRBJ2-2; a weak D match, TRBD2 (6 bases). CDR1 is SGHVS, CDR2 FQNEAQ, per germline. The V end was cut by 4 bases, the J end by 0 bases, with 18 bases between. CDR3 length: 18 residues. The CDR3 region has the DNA TGTGCCAGCAGCTCATACGTCGGACTACCGTCGAACACCGGGGAGCTGTTTTTT. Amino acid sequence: CASSSYVGLPSNTGELFF.

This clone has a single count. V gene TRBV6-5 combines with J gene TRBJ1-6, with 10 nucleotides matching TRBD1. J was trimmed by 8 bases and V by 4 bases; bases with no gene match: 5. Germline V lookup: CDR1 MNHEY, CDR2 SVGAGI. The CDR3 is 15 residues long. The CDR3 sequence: CASSFKDRGHSPLHF. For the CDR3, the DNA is TGTGCCAGCAGTTTCAAAGACAGGGGGCATTCACCCCTCCACTTT.

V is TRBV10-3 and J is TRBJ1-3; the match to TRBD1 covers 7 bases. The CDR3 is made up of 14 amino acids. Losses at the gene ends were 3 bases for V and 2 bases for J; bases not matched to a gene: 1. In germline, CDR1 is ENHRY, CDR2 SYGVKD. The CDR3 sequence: CAISDRGAGNTIYF. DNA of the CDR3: TGTGCCATCAGTGACAGGGGGGCTGGAAACACCATATATTTT.

The CDR3 DNA sequence: TGCGCCAGCAGCTTGGAGGTGGTAGTAGCAGGCGGCGAGCAGTACTTC. Protein sequence: CASSLEVVVAGGEQYF. This chain connects TRBV5-1 to TRBJ2-7; D gene ambiguous. V gave up 0 bases and J gave up 6 bases, with 19 bases separating them. The CDR3 totals 16 residues. Germline V CDR1 and CDR2: SGHRS, YFSETQ. Full variable domain (missing parts from reference TRBV5-1 and TRBJ2-7): KAGVTQTPRYLIKTRGQQVTLSCSPISGHRSVSWYQQTPGQGLQFLFEYFSETQRNKGNFPGRFSGRQFSNSRSEMNVSTLELGDSALYLCASSLEVVVAGGEQYFGPGTRLTVT.

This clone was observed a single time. The CDR3 sequence is CASSGGPGGNTIYF. CDR3 nucleotides: TGTGCCAGCAGTGGGGGGCCAGGTGGAAACACCATATATTTT. The rearrangement joins TRBV7-9 to TRBJ1-3; weak D call: TRBD1 (6 bases). CDR3 size: 14 residues. CDR1 is SEHNR and CDR2 is FQNEAQ in the germline V gene (reference sequence). V gave up 6 bases and J gave up 3 bases, with 12 bases separating them. Based on the CDR3 plus reference TRBV7-9 and TRBJ1-3, the full variable domain is DTGVSQNPRHKITKRGQNVTFRCDPISEHNRLYWYRQTLGQGPEFLTYFQNEAQLEKSRLLSDRFSAERPKGSFSTLEIQRTEQGDSAMYLCASSGGPGGNTIYFGEGSWLTVV.

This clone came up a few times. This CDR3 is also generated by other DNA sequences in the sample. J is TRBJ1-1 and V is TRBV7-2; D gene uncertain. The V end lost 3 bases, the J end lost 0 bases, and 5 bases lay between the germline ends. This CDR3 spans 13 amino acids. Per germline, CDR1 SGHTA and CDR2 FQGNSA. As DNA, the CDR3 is TGTGCCAGCAGCTTCAGCTTGAACACTGAAGCTTTCTTT. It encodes CASSFSLNTEAFF.

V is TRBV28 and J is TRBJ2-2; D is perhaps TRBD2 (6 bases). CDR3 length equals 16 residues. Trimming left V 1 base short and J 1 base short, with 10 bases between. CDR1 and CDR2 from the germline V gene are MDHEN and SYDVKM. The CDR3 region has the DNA TGTGCCAGCAGTTTATATAGAGCGGGGAACACCGGGGAGCTGTTTTTT. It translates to CASSLYRAGNTGELFF. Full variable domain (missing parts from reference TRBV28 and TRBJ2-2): DVKVTQSSRYLVKRTGEKVFLECVQDMDHENMFWYRQDPGLGLRLIYFSYDVKMKEKGDIPEGYSVSREKKERFSLILESASTNQTSMYLCASSLYRAGNTGELFFGEGSRLTVL.

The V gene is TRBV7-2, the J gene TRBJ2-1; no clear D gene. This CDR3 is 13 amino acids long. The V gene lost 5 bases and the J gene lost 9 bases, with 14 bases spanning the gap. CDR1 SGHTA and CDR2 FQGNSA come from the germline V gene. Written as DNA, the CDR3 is TGTGCCAGCAGCCTAGAGACCGGTGGTGAGCAGTTCTTC. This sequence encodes CASSLETGGEQFF. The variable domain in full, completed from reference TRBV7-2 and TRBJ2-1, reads GAGVSQSPSNKVTEKGKDVELRCDPISGHTALYWYRQSLGQGLEFLIYFQGNSAPDKSGLPSDRFSAERTGGSVSTLTIQRTQQEDSAVYLCASSLETGGEQFFGPGTRLTVL.

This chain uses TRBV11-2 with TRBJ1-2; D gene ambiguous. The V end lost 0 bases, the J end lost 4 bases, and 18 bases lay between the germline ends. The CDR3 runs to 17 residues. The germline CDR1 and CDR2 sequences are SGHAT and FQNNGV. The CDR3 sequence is CASSLEHLISTSYGYTF. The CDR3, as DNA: TGTGCCAGCAGCTTAGAACACTTAATTAGTACCTCCTATGGCTACACCTTC.